The rows below give T cell receptor beta chains drawn from one sample of a study of CD8+CD57+ T cells in acquired aplastic anemia. TCRdb re-called the reads with MiXCR, one entry per CDR3 protein. The repertoire has approximately 190,000 distinct CDR3 sequences, 48% of them found once; the top ten carry 9.7%. The material sequenced was sorted CD4+, CD8+, or CD8+CD57+ T cells (not recorded which) from PBMCs. All receptors come from a human donor with aplastic anemia. The CDR3 runs from the conserved cysteine through the conserved F or W. Fields, in order: J gene, clone size, V gene, D gene, CDR3 DNA, CDR3 protein. D genes are given only for firm matches. The listing skips clone size in some rows; elsewhere it reads once, few, many or a size class.

TRBJ2-1	many	TRBV6-1	TRBD2	TGTGCCAGCAGTAGCGGGAGATTCTCCTACAATGAGCAGTTCTTC	CASSSGRFSYNEQFF
TRBJ2-2	few	TRBV6-1	TRBD1	TGTGCCAGCAGCTGGGGACAGCTTTACACCGGGGAGCTGTTTTTT	CASSWGQLYTGELFF
TRBJ1-2	few	TRBV19	-	TGTGCCAGTACCCCCTCTCCAGGGGACGGCTACACCTTC	CASTPSPGDGYTF
TRBJ2-3	many	TRBV11-1	-	TGTGCCAGCAGCCAAAACAGGAACCCGCGCACAGATACGCAGTATTTT	CASSQNRNPRTDTQYF
TRBJ2-7	-	TRBV11-1	TRBD1	TGTGCCAGCAGCAGAATGGCCGGGACAGGGGGCGTGGGGCAGTACTTC	CASSRMAGTGGVGQYF
TRBJ1-4	many	TRBV9	-	TGTGCCAGCAGTCGTGACGTTGGTAATGAAAAACTGTTTTTT	CASSRDVGNEKLFF
TRBJ2-3	many	TRBV7-3	TRBD2	TGTGCCAGCAGCTTAAGGGCTGGGACTAGCGGGAGGGGGACAGATACGCAGTATTTT	CASSLRAGTSGRGTDTQYF
TRBJ2-3	many	TRBV7-9	-	TGTGCCAGCAGCTTAACGCATCAGGGCACAGATACGCAGTATTTT	CASSLTHQGTDTQYF
TRBJ1-2	-	TRBV24-1	-	TGTGCCACCAGTGCCGGACTCCGCTATGGCTACACCTTC	CATSAGLRYGYTF
TRBJ2-3	-	TRBV11-1	TRBD2	TGTGCCAGCAGCTCAGGGCGGGAGATCACAGATACGCAGTATTTT	CASSSGREITDTQYF
TRBJ2-1	many	TRBV19	TRBD1	TGTGCCAGTATGGGACAGTTTGGGAATGAGCAGTTCTTC	CASMGQFGNEQFF
TRBJ1-3	many	TRBV20-1	-	TGCAGTGCTAGAGCAGGGTCTGGAAACACCATATATTTT	CSARAGSGNTIYF
TRBJ2-7	many	TRBV2	-	TGTGCCAGCAGTGACTACGAGCAGTACTTC	CASSDYEQYF
TRBJ2-1	-	TRBV4-2	TRBD2	TGTGCCAGCAGCCAAGGAGGGACTAGCTTGTACGATGAGCAGTTCTTC	CASSQGGTSLYDEQFF
TRBJ2-1	many	TRBV20-1	TRBD1	TGCAGTGCCCCGAGACAGGGGGGGTTGTTCTTC	CSAPRQGGLFF
TRBJ1-1	few	TRBV10-3	TRBD1	TGTGCCATCAAGGGACAGGCGAACACTGAAGCTTTCTTT	CAIKGQANTEAFF
TRBJ1-1	-	TRBV2	TRBD1	TGTGCCAGCACCTTGGGACAGGGAGAGAACACTGAAGCTTTCTTT	CASTLGQGENTEAFF
TRBJ2-1	many	TRBV15	TRBD2	TGTGCCACCAGCGGCGGACTAGCCAATGAGCAGTTCTTC	CATSGGLANEQFF
TRBJ2-1	many	TRBV4-3	-	TGCGCCAGCAGCCAAATCCTTAGAAATGAGCAGTTCTTC	CASSQILRNEQFF
TRBJ1-1	few	TRBV7-9	TRBD1	TGTGCCAGCAGCACCCGACAGGGTCACACTAAAGCTTTCTTT	CASSTRQGHTKAFF
TRBJ2-5	-	TRBV12-3/TRBV12-4	TRBD2	TGTGCCAGCAAACAATCTAGCGGAGAGTTAGAGACCCAGTACTTC	CASKQSSGELETQYF
TRBJ2-3	-	TRBV4-1	TRBD2	TGCGCCAGCAGCCAAGTTGGAGGGAGCGGGAGAGATAGGCAGTATTTT	CASSQVGGSGRDRQYF
TRBJ1-1	few	TRBV25-1	-	TGTGCCAGCAGTGAAGGGGGTACGGCCCCGGACACTGAAGCTTTCTTT	CASSEGGTAPDTEAFF
TRBJ2-7	many	TRBV20-1	TRBD1	TGCAGTGCTAGAGGCCCATCGCTATGGCGACTCCGGGACAGGGGCCACGAGCAGTACTTC	CSARGPSLWRLRDRGHEQYF
TRBJ2-7	-	TRBV10-3	TRBD1	TGTGCCATCAGTACTGGGACAGGGTCCTACGAGCAGTACTTC	CAISTGTGSYEQYF
TRBJ2-5	-	TRBV7-6	-	TGTGCCAGCAGCCCGCCCATAGGCGGAGAGACCCAGTACTTC	CASSPPIGGETQYF
TRBJ2-3	-	TRBV20-1	TRBD1	TGCAGTGGGGATCGACAGGGGTTGGGCACAGATACGCAGTATTTT	CSGDRQGLGTDTQYF
TRBJ2-7	many	TRBV5-4	-	TGTGCCAGCAGCTTTGGGAGCTACGAGCAGTACTTC	CASSFGSYEQYF
TRBJ1-5	-	TRBV20-1	-	TGCAGTGCTAGAGTGAGGGGCAGGGTAAATCTGTGGCCCCAGCATTTT	CSARVRGRVNLWPQHF
TRBJ2-7	many	TRBV7-9	-	TGTGCCAGCCGTGGGGACAATTCCTACGAGCAGTACTTC	CASRGDNSYEQYF
TRBJ2-7	-	TRBV10-2	-	TGCGCCAGCAGTGAGTCATCAACGGCGGGCGAGCAGTACTTC	CASSESSTAGEQYF
TRBJ1-1	-	TRBV2	-	TGTGCCAGCAGTGAACGGGGATGGACTGAAGCTTTCTTT	CASSERGWTEAFF
TRBJ1-1	-	TRBV7-2	-	TGTGCCAGCAGCTTAGCACAGGGAGGCACTGAAGCTTTCTTT	CASSLAQGGTEAFF
TRBJ1-2	-	TRBV25-1	TRBD1	TGTGCCAGCAGTGGGGGACAGGGTTTAATGGCTGGCTACACCTTC	CASSGGQGLMAGYTF
TRBJ2-5	-	TRBV19	-	TGTGCCAGTAAGATTCATGCGGCCGGGCAAGAGACCCAGTACTTC	CASKIHAAGQETQYF
TRBJ2-7	-	TRBV7-8	-	TGTGCCAGCAGCAGAGCCAGCGAGCAGTACTTC	CASSRASEQYF
TRBJ1-2	few	TRBV3-1	-	TGTGCCAGTGGGGGGGCGCAAGGCTACACCTTC	CASGGAQGYTF
TRBJ1-1	many	TRBV7-2	-	TGTGCCAGCAGCTTAGCGTTGAGGACCACTGAAGCTTTCTTT	CASSLALRTTEAFF
TRBJ1-1	few	TRBV28	-	TGTGCCAGCGGAGGCAGGGTCACTGAAGCTTCCTTT	CASGGRVTEASF
TRBJ1-1	many	TRBV7-9	TRBD1	TGTGCCAGCAGCACCCGACAGGGTCACACTGAAGCTTTCTTT	CASSTRQGHTEAFF
TRBJ2-5	many	TRBV20-1	TRBD2	TGCAGTGCTTTCCAGCGGGAGGAAGAGACCCAGTACTTC	CSAFQREEETQYF
TRBJ2-6	-	TRBV15	-	TGTGCCACCAGCAGAGATATAAGAATACGGGGCCTTACAATCTCTGGGGCCAACGTCCTGACTTTC	CATSRDIRIRGLTISGANVLTF
TRBJ2-7	few	TRBV25-1	-	TGTGCCAGCAGTAAACCCGGGATACGATCATACGAGCAGTACTTC	CASSKPGIRSYEQYF
TRBJ2-5	-	TRBV25-1	-	TGTGCCAGCAGTGAGCTGCGGTCACAAGAGACCCAGTACTTC	CASSELRSQETQYF
TRBJ1-2	-	TRBV19	TRBD1	TGTGCCAGTAGTCTCGGGACAGCAGCTCATGGCTACACCTTC	CASSLGTAAHGYTF
TRBJ2-2	-	TRBV5-4	-	TGTGACAGCAGCTTGGGAACTAACACCGGGGAGCTGTTTTTT	CDSSLGTNTGELFF
TRBJ1-5	once	TRBV25-1	-	TGTGCCAACAGTGACTACAATCAGCCCCAGCATTTT	CANSDYNQPQHF
TRBJ2-3	many	TRBV11-1	-	TGTGCCAGCAGCAGCGGACAGTTTGAGGCAGATACGCAGTATTTT	CASSSGQFEADTQYF
TRBJ2-7	once	TRBV20-1	TRBD2	TGCAGTGCTAGAGGGGAGGGGCTGGTCTTC	CSARGEGLVF
TRBJ2-7	-	TRBV5-4	TRBD2	TGTGCCAGCAGCTTGGACGCGGGAGGGCCCTTTCAAGCCTACGAGCAGTACTTC	CASSLDAGGPFQAYEQYF
TRBJ1-1	many	TRBV2	-	TGTGCCAGCAGGTGGGACTCGCCCGGAACTGAAGCTTTCTTT	CASRWDSPGTEAFF
TRBJ1-5	-	TRBV10-3	TRBD1	TGTGCCATCAGTGCCGGGACAGGGGGCTCGAGCAATCAGCCCCAGCATTTT	CAISAGTGGSSNQPQHF
TRBJ2-7	-	TRBV19	-	TGTGCCAGTCTGTCCAAAATGAGGGACGAGCAGTACTTC	CASLSKMRDEQYF
TRBJ1-4	many	TRBV14	-	TGTGCCAGCAGCGGTCAGGGGCCTCCTAATGAAAAACTGTTTTTT	CASSGQGPPNEKLFF
TRBJ1-1	few	TRBV5-1	-	TGCGCCAGCAGCTTGGTGCAGCTGAACACTGAAGCTTTCTTT	CASSLVQLNTEAFF
TRBJ2-7	-	TRBV10-3	-	TGTGCCATCAGTGGAGCCCTTGGGGCCTACGAGCAGTACTTC	CAISGALGAYEQYF
TRBJ1-1	many	TRBV5-6	-	TGTGCCAGCAGCCCGTCCGGAGGGAGCAACACTGAAGCTTTCTTT	CASSPSGGSNTEAFF